What follows are 8 T cell receptor beta chains derived from one specimen sequenced in a study of siplizumab effects on memory and regulatory T cells. Clones were read by immunoSEQ multiplex PCR, and TCRdb kept only the in-frame ones, dropping some. The sample records fewer than 110,000 clones, around 90% being singletons. The specimen was non-Treg CD4+ T cells sorted from blood. Receptors were obtained from a human donor in good health.

The rearrangement links TRBV4-1 to TRBJ1-4, with 10 bases lining up with TRBD1. Germline CDR1 and CDR2: MGHRA and YSYEKL. This CDR3 is built from 16 residues. Trimming at V came to 0 bases and at J to 5 bases, leaving 3 bases not matched to a gene. CDR3 in DNA: TGCGCCAGCAGCCAAGATACGGACAGGGGGAATGAAAAACTGTTTTTT. The encoded protein is CASSQDTDRGNEKLFF.

The rearrangement links TRBV7-2 to TRBJ2-7, with D unclear. V was shortened by 0 bases and J by 2 bases, with 8 bases between the two germline ends. The CDR3 sequence is 14 residues long. Germline-derived CDR1 and CDR2 are SGHTA and FQGNSA. The CDR3 nucleotides are TGTGCCAGCAGCTTAGCTGGGTCAGCCTACGAGCAGTACTTC. Protein product: CASSLAGSAYEQYF.

V usage is TRBV11-3 and J usage is TRBJ2-7, with 7 positions matching TRBD2. Germline-derived CDR1 and CDR2 are SGHNT and YENEEA. The CDR3 totals 15 residues. After removal of 2 bases from V and 3 bases from J, the junction contained 7 bases not matched to a gene. In DNA form, the CDR3 reads TGTGCCAGCAGCTTACGTCTAGCGGCCCTCTACGAGCAGTACTTC. Translated, it gives CASSLRLAALYEQYF.

The table lists this clone with a count of one. The rearrangement uses TRBV21-1 and TRBJ2-7. TRBV21-1 is given as a pseudogene. The CDR3 runs 14 residues. The CDR3 coding sequence is TGTGCCAGCAGCAAAGACGACGACTCCTACGAGCAGTACTTC. Protein sequence: CASSKDDDSYEQYF.

This clone was observed a handful of times. This chain links TRBV28 with TRBJ1-2; D is unresolved. Germline loops: CDR1 MDHEN, CDR2 SYDVKM. The CDR3 consists of 12 residues. V was trimmed by 11 bases and J by 4 bases, leaving 14 bases between them. The CDR3 DNA sequence: TGTGCCGCCGGGATTATCCTCTATGGCTACACCTTC. It encodes CAAGIILYGYTF.

CDR3 coding DNA: TGTGCCAGCAGCCGGGAAGCTAATGAAAAACTGTTTTTT. Residues: CASSREANEKLFF. The chain carries TRBV14 and TRBJ1-4; D remains ambiguous. The CDR3 sequence is 13 residues long. The germline V gene has CDR1 SGHDN and CDR2 FVKESK. V was pared by 4 bases and J by 3 bases, with 6 bases between. The entire variable domain, with the rest obtained from reference TRBV14 and TRBJ1-4, is as follows: EAGVTQFPSHSVIEKGQTVTLRCDPISGHDNLYWYRRVMGKEIKFLLHFVKESKQDESGMPNNRFLAERTGGTYSTLKVQPAELEDSGVYFCASSREANEKLFFGSGTQLSVL.

This clone has a single count. The rearrangement joins TRBV18 to TRBJ2-6; D assignment may be TRBD1 or TRBD2 (5 bases each). The CDR3 sequence is 19 residues long. Trimming stripped 2 bases from V and 0 bases from J, with 17 bases between. The germline gives CDR1 KGHSH, CDR2 LQKENI. CDR3 amino acids: CASSPVGTLVSSGANVLTF. The CDR3 region has the DNA TGTGCCAGCTCACCAGTCGGGACCCTTGTCTCCTCTGGGGCCAACGTCCTGACTTTC. The whole variable domain, filled in from reference TRBV18 and TRBJ2-6, reads NAGVMQNPRHLVRRRGQEARLRCSPMKGHSHVYWYRQLPEEGLKFMVYLQKENIIDESGMPKERFSAEFPKEGPSILRIQQVVRGDSAAYFCASSPVGTLVSSGANVLTFGAGSRLTVL.

V is TRBV19 and J is TRBJ2-7; no clear D gene. Germline V lookup: CDR1 LNHDA, CDR2 SQIVND (reference sequence). This CDR3 is built from 13 residues. V lost 5 bases to trimming and J lost 1 base, with 9 bases between them. The CDR3, as DNA: TGTGCCAGTAGTGTAGGACCATCCTACGAGCAGTACTTC. This translates into CASSVGPSYEQYF. The variable domain in full, completed from reference TRBV19 and TRBJ2-7, reads DGGITQSPKYLFRKEGQNVTLSCEQNLNHDAMYWYRQDPGQGLRLIYYSQIVNDFQKGDIAEGYSVSREKKESFPLTVTSAQKNPTAFYLCASSVGPSYEQYFGPGTRLTVT.